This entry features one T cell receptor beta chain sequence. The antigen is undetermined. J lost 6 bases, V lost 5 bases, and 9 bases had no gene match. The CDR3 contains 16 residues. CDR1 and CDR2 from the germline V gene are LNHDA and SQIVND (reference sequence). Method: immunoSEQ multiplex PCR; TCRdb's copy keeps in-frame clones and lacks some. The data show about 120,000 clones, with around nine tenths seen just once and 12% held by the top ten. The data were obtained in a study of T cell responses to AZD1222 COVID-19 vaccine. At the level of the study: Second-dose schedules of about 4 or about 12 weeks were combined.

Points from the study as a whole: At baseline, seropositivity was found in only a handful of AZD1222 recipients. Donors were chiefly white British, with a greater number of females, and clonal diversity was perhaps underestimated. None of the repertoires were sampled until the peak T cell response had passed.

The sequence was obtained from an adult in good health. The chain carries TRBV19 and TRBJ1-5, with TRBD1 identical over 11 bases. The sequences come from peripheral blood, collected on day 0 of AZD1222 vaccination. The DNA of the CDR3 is TGTGCCAGTAGTCCGACGGGACAGGGGGAGGGTCAGCCCCAGCATTTT. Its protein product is CASSPTGQGEGQPQHF.